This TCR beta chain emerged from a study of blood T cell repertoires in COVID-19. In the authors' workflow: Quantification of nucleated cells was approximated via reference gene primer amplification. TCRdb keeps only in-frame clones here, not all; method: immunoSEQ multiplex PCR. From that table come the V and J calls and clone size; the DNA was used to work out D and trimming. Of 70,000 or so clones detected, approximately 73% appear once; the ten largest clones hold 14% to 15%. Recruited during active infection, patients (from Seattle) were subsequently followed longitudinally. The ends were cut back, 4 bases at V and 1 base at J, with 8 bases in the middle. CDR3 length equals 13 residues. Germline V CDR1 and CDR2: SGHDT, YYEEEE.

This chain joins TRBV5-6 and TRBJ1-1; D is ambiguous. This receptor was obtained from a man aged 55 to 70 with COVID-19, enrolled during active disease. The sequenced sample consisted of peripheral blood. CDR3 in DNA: TGTGCCAGCAGCCCTATCTGGAACACTGAAGCTTTCTTT. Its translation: CASSPIWNTEAFF.